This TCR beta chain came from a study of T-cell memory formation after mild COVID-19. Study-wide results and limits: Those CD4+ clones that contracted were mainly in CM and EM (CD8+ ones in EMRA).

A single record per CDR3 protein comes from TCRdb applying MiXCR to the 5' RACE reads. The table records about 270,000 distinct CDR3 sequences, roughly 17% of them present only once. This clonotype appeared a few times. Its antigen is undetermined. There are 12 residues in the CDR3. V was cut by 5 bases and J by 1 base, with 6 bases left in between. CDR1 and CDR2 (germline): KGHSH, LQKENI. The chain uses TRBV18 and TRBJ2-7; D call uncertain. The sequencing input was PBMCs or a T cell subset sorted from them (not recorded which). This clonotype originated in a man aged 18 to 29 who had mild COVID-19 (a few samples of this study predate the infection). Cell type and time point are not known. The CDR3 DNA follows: TGTGCCAGCTCATCCGAGTCCTACGAGCAGTACTTC. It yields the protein CASSSESYEQYF.